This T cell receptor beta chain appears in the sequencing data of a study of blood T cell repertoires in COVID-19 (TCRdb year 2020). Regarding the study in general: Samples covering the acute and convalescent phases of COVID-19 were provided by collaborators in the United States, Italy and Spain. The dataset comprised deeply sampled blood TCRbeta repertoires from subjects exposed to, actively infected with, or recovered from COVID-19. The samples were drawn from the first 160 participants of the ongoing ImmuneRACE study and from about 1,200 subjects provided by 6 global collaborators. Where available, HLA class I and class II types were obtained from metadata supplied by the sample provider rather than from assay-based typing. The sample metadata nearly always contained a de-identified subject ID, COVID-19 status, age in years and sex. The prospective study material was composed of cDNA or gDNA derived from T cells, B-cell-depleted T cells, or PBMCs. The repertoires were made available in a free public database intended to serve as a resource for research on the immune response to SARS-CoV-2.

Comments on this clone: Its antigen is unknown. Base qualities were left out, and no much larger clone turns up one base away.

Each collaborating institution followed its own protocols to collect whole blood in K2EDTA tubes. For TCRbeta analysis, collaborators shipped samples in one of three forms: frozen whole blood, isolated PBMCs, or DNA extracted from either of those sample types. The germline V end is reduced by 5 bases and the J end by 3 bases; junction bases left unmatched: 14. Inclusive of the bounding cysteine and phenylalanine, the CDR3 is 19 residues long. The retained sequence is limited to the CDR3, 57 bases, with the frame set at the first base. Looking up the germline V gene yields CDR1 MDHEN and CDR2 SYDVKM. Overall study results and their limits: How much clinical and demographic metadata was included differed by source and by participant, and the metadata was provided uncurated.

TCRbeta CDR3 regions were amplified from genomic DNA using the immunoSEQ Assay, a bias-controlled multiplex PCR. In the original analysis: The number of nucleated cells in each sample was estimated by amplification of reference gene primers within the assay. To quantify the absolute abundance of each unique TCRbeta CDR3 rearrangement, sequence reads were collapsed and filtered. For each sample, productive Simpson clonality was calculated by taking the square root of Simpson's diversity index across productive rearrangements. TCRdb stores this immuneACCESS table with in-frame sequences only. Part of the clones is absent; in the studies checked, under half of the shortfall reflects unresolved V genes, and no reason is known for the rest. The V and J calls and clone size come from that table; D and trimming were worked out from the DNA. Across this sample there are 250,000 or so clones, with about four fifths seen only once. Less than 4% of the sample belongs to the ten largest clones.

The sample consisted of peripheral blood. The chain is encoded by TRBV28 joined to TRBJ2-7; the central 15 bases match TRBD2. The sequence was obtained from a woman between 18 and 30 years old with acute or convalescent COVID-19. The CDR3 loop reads CASSRRTSGRARGFYEQYF. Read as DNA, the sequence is TGTGCCAGCAGTCGTAGGACTAGCGGGAGGGCCAGAGGTTTCTACGAGCAGTACTTC.